The present entry profiles one TCR beta chain with its context. The antigen remains unidentified. The data stem from a study of shared clonotypes between healthy human individuals. General study points: Measured sharing among donors was expected to vary with sequencing depth. About 5% was the fraction of naive CD4 clonotypes found shared across several donors. Sequencing of the sorted subsets was shown by rarefaction to be incomplete despite large depth.

Positive CCR7 selection of CD45RO-negative cells yielded the naive CD8 cells, and terminally differentiated effector memory CD45RA+ cells were excluded. Deep-level running was used for the assay. Only in-frame clones appear in the TCRdb table, and some are missing; sequencing was by immunoSEQ multiplex PCR. The sample has hundreds of thousands of clones; about 96% are singletons. This clonotype was sampled from a man younger than 45 in good health. The sample taken for sequencing was naive CD8+ T cells sorted from blood.

The CDR3 here is CASSLSGTGGNEKLFF. Here the CDR3 DNA reads TGTGCCAGCAGCTTATCTGGGACAGGGGGGAATGAAAAACTGTTTTTT. The V call is TRBV7-8, the J call TRBJ1-4; 11 nucleotides agree with TRBD1. The CDR3 runs to 16 residues. CDR1 and CDR2 (germline): SGHVS, FQNEAQ. The V segment lost 2 bases and the J segment 5 bases; nucleotides outside the gene matches: 4.